The clone carrying this T cell receptor beta chain has ten or more counts. Its antigen is not identified. Everyone who gave samples was a healthy Caucasian. Per germline, CDR1 DFQATT and CDR2 SNEGSKA (reference sequence). The length of the CDR3 is 15 residues. V lost 2 bases and J lost 9; bases outside the gene matches: 10. The sample comes from a study of identical twins. Whole-study results and caveats: Where beta out-of-frame sequences were concerned, excess twin sharing was weaker. Monozygotic twins shared more out-of-frame TCR alpha than recombination models predicted. Among out-of-frame alpha sequences shared by twins, low generation probability occurred in excess.

Using its own MiXCR run on the 5' RACE reads, TCRdb lists one record per CDR3 protein. Of 150,000 or so distinct CDR3 sequences in the sample, under 4.5% were seen once. Material: memory T cells sorted from blood. V and J are TRBV20-1 and TRBJ1-5, with 10 positions matching TRBD1. The sequence derives from a young man in good health. The CDR3 is CSARPGTGDSGPQHF. CDR3 sequence (DNA): TGCAGTGCTAGACCCGGGACAGGGGACTCGGGGCCCCAGCATTTT.